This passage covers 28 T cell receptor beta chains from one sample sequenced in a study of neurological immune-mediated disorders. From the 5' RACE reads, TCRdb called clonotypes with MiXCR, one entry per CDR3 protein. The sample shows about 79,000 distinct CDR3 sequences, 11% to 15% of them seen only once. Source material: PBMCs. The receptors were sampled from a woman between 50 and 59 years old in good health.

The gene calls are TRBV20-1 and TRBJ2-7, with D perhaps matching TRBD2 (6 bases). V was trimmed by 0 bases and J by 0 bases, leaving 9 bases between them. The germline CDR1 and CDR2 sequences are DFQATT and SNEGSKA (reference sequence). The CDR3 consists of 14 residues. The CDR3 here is CSAREGGISYEQYF. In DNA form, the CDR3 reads TGCAGTGCTAGAGAGGGGGGAATCTCCTACGAGCAGTACTTC.

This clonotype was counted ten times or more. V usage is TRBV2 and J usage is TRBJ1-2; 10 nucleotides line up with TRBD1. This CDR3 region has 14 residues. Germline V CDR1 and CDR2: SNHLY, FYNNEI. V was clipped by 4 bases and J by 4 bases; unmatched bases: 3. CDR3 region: CASSGQGATYGYTF. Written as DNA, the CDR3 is TGTGCCAGCAGTGGACAGGGGGCTACCTATGGCTACACCTTC.

CDR3 protein: CASSPNRGEGKQFF. CDR3 DNA sequence: TGTGCCAGCAGCCCAAACCGTGGGGAGGGAAAGCAGTTCTTC. This chain links TRBV11-3 with TRBJ2-1, with 7 bases matching TRBD2. Trimming took 5 bases from V and 11 from J; bases not matched to a gene: 12. The CDR3 runs 14 residues. Germline V lookup: CDR1 SGHNT, CDR2 YENEEA.

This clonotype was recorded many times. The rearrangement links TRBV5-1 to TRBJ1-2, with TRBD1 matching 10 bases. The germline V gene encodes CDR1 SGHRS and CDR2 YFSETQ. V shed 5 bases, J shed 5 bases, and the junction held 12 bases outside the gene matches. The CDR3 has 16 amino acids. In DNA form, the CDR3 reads TGCGCCAGCAGGTTGAGAGGGACAGGGGAGGCGTATGGCTACACCTTC. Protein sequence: CASRLRGTGEAYGYTF.

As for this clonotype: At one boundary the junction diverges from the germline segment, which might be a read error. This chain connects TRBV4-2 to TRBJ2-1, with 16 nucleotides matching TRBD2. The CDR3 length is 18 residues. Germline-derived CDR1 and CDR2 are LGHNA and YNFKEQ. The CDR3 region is CVSGHLGTSGGAYNEQFF. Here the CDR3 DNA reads TGTGTCAGCGGCCACCTCGGGACTAGCGGGGGGGCCTACAATGAGCAGTTCTTC.

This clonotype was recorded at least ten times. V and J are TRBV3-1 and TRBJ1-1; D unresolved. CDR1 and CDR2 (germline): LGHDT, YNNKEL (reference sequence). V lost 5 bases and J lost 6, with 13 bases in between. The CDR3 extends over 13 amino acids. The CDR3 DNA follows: TGTGCCAGCAGCTCGACCTGTGGATCTGAAGCTTTCTTT. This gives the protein CASSSTCGSEAFF.

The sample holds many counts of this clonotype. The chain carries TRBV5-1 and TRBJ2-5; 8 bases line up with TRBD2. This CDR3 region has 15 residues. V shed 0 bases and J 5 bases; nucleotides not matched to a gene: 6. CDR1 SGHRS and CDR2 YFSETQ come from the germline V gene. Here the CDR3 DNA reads TGCGCCAGCAGCTTGGTTTCTAGCGGGCCGGAGACCCAGTACTTC. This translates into CASSLVSSGPETQYF.

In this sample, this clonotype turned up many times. The CDR3 protein is CASSSMGSGELFF. The CDR3 coding sequence is TGTGCCAGCAGCTCAATGGGGTCCGGGGAGCTGTTTTTT. This chain uses TRBV7-2 with TRBJ2-2; no reliable D call. In germline, CDR1 is SGHTA, CDR2 FQGNSA. The ends were cut back, 4 bases at V and 6 bases at J, with 9 bases in the middle. The CDR3 is 13 amino acids.

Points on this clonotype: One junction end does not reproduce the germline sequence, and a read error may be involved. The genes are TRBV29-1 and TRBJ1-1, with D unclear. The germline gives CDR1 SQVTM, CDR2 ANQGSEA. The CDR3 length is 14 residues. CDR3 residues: CSGSIGYLNTEAFF. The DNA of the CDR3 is TGTAGCGGGTCGATCGGGTATTTGAACACTGAAGCTTTCTTT.

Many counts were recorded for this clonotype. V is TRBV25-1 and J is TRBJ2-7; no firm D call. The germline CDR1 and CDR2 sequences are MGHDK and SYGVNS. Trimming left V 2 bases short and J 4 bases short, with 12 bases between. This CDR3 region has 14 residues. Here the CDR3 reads CASSEPDLDYEQYF. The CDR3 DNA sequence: TGTGCCAGCAGTGAACCGGATTTGGATTACGAGCAGTACTTC.

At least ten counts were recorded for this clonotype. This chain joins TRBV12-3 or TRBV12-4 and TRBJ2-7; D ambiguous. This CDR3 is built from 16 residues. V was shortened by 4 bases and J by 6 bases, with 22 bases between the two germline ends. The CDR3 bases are TGTGCCAGCAGTTCACAGAGTATCCTCGTCAAAAGCGAGCAGTACTTC. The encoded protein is CASSSQSILVKSEQYF.

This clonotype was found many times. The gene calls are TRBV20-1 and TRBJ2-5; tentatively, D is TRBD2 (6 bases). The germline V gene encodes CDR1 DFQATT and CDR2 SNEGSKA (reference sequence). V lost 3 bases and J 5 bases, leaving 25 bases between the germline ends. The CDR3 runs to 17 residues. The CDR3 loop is CSASLPWAGTGEETQYF. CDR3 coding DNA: TGCAGTGCTAGTCTCCCGTGGGCAGGAACGGGGGAGGAGACCCAGTACTTC.

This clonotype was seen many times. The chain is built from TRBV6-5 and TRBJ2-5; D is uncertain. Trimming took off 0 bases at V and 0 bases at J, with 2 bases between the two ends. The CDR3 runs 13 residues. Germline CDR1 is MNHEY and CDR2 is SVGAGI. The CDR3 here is CASSYSDQETQYF. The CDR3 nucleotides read TGTGCCAGCAGTTACTCGGACCAAGAGACCCAGTACTTC.

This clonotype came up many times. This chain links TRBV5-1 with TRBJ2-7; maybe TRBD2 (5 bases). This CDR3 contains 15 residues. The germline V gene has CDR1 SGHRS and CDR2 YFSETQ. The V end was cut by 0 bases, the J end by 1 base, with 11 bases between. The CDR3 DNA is TGCGCCAGCAGCTTGGGACCGGGAAATTCCTACGAGCAGTACTTC. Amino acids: CASSLGPGNSYEQYF.

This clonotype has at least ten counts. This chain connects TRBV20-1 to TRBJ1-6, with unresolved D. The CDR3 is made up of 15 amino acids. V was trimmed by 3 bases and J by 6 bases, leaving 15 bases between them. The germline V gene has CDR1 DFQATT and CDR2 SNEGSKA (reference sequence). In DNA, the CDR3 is TGCAGTGCTAGGCCCCCGGGTAGTGGTAATTCACCCCTCCACTTT. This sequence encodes CSARPPGSGNSPLHF.

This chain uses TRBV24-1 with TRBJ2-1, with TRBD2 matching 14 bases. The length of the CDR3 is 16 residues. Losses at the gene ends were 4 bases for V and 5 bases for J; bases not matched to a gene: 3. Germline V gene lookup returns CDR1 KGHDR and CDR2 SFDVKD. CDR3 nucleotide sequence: TGTGCCACCAGTGACCCGACTAGCGGGAGGGACAATGAGCAGTTCTTC. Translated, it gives CATSDPTSGRDNEQFF.

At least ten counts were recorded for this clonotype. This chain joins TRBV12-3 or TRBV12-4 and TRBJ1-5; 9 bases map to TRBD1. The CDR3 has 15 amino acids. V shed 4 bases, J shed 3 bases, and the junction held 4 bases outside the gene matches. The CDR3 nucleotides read TGTGCCAGCAGTTCAGGACAGGGGAACAATCAGCCCCAGCATTTT. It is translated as CASSSGQGNNQPQHF.

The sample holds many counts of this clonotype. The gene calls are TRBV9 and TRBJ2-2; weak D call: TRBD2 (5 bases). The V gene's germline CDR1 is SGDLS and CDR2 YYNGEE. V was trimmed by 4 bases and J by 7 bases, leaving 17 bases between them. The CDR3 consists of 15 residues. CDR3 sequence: CASSPGGPAGGELFF. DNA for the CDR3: TGTGCCAGCAGCCCCGGAGGTCCGGCTGGCGGGGAGCTGTTTTTT. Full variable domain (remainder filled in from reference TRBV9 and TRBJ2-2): DSGVTQTPKHLITATGQRVTLRCSPRSGDLSVYWYQQSLDQGLQFLIQYYNGEERAKGNILERFSAQQFPDLHSELNLSSLELGDSALYFCASSPGGPAGGELFFGEGSRLTVL.

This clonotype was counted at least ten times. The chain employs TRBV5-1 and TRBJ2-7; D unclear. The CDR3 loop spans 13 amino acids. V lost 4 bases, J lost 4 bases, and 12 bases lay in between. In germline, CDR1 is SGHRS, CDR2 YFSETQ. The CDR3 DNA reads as TGCGCCAGCAGCCTGGGAATGGAATACGAGCAGTACTTC. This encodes CASSLGMEYEQYF.

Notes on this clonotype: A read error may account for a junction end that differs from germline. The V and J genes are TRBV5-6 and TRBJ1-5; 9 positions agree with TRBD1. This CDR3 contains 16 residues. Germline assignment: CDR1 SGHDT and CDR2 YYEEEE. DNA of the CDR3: TGTGCCAGCAGATATCACAACAGGGGGCCAAATCAGCCTCAGCATTTT. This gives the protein CASRYHNRGPNQPQHF.

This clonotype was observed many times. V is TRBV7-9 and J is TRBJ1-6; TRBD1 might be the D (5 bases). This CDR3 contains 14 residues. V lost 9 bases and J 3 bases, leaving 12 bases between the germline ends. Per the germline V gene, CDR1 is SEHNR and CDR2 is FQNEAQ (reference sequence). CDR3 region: CASDSGIYNSPLHF. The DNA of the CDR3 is TGTGCCAGTGACTCAGGGATCTATAATTCACCCCTCCACTTT.

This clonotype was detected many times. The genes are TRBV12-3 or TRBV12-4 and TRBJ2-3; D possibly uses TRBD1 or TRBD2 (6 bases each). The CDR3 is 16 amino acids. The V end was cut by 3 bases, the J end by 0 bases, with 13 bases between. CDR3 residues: CASSFMRGASTDTQYF. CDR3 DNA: TGTGCCAGCAGTTTTATGAGGGGGGCGAGCACAGATACGCAGTATTTT.

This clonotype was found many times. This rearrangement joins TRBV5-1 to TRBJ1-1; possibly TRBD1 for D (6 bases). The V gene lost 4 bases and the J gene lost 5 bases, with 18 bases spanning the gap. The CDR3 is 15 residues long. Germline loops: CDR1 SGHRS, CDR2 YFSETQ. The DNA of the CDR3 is TGCGCCAGCAGCCCTCGCTTGAGGGGGGGTACTGAAGCTTTCTTT. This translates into CASSPRLRGGTEAFF.

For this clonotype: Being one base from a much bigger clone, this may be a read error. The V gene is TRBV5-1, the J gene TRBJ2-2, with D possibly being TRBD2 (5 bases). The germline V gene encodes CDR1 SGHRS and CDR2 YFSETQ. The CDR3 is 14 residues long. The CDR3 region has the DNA TGCGCCATCAGCCAGGACCCCGGGGCCGGGGAGCTGTTTTTT. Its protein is CAISQDPGAGELFF.

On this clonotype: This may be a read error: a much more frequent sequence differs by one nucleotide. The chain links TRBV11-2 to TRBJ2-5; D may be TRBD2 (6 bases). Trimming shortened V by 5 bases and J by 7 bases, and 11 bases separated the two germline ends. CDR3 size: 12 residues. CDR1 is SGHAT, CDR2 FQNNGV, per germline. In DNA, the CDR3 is TGTGCCAGCAGCCCCCGGGAGTGGACCCAGTACTTC. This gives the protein CASSPREWTQYF.

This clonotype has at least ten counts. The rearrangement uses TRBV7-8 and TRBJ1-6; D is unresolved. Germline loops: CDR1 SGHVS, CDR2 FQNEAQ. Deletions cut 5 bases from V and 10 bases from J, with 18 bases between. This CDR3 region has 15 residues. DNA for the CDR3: TGTGCCAGCAGCATACTCTCTTGGGGAGGATCACCCCTCCACTTT. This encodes CASSILSWGGSPLHF.

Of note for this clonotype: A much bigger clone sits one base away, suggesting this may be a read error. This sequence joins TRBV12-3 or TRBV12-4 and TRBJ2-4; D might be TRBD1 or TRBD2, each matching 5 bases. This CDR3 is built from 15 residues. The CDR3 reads CTSSLWDPIKNIQYF. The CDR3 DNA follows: TGTACCAGCAGTTTATGGGACCCCATAAAAAACATTCAGTACTTC.

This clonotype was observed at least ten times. The CDR3 region has the DNA TGTGCCAGCAGCTCCGACGGAGGACCCTCCTACGAGCAGTACTTC. It codes for CASSSDGGPSYEQYF. The chain uses TRBV9 and TRBJ2-7; weak D call: TRBD2 (5 bases). Trimming took 4 bases from V and 0 from J, leaving 14 bases between them. Germline CDR1 is SGDLS and CDR2 is YYNGEE. The CDR3 runs 15 residues. Combining the CDR3 with reference TRBV9 and TRBJ2-7 gives the whole variable domain DSGVTQTPKHLITATGQRVTLRCSPRSGDLSVYWYQQSLDQGLQFLIQYYNGEERAKGNILERFSAQQFPDLHSELNLSSLELGDSALYFCASSSDGGPSYEQYFGPGTRLTVT.